The rows below give T cell receptor beta chains drawn from one sample of a study of blood T cell repertoires in COVID-19. Method: immunoSEQ multiplex PCR; TCRdb's copy keeps in-frame clones and lacks some. The data hold roughly 250,000 clones, with more than 70% observed a single time. Sequencing was done on a sample of PBMCs or T cells enriched from blood (not recorded which). These receptors all come from a woman aged 50 to 60 who had recovered from COVID-19. CDR3s include the opening cysteine and the closing phenylalanine or tryptophan. Fields, in order: D gene, J gene, V gene, clone size, CDR3 protein, CDR3 DNA. D genes are given only for firm matches. The listing skips clone size in some rows; elsewhere it reads once, few, many or a size class.

D: TRBD2
J: TRBJ2-3
V: TRBV5-4
size: -
CDR3: CASSEGGPSYTGTQYF
DNA: TGTGCCAGCAGCGAGGGAGGGCCCTCGTACACGGGTACGCAGTATTTT

D: TRBD1
J: TRBJ1-5
V: TRBV18
size: once
CDR3: CASSQGTGDQPQHF
DNA: TGTGCCAGCTCACAAGGGACAGGGGATCAGCCCCAGCATTTT

D: -
J: TRBJ1-3
V: TRBV7-9
size: -
CDR3: CASSLDAGSRGNTIYF
DNA: TGTGCCAGCAGCTTAGATGCAGGGTCGAGGGGAAACACCATATATTTT

D: TRBD1
J: TRBJ2-7
V: TRBV5-1
size: -
CDR3: CASSLGTGGQGKTYEQYF
DNA: TGCGCCAGCAGCTTGGGGACAGGCGGACAGGGGAAAACCTACGAGCAGTACTTC

D: -
J: TRBJ1-4
V: TRBV2
size: few
CDR3: CASKGTNEKLFF
DNA: TGTGCCAGCAAGGGGACTAATGAAAAACTGTTTTTT

D: -
J: TRBJ1-1
V: TRBV7-3
size: -
CDR3: CASSLTGNTEAFF
DNA: TGTGCCAGCAGTCTCACAGGGAACACTGAAGCTTTCTTT

D: TRBD1
J: TRBJ1-4
V: TRBV6-5
size: -
CDR3: CATGQGTGVEKLFF
DNA: TGTGCCACTGGACAGGGGACGGGAGTAGAAAAACTGTTTTTT

D: -
J: TRBJ1-2
V: TRBV19
size: -
CDR3: CASSFTARGRGSYTF
DNA: TGTGCCAGTAGTTTTACGGCGCGGGGCCGGGGAAGCTACACCTTC

D: -
J: TRBJ1-2
V: TRBV18
size: once
CDR3: CASSPARGNYGYTF
DNA: TGTGCCAGCTCACCAGCGCGGGGGAACTATGGCTACACCTTC

D: -
J: TRBJ2-2
V: TRBV6-1
size: -
CDR3: CASSEEGRVINTGELFF
DNA: TGTGCCAGCAGTGAAGAGGGCAGGGTGATTAACACCGGGGAGCTGTTTTTT

D: -
J: TRBJ2-7
V: TRBV14
size: -
CDR3: CASSPLAGYRSYEQYF
DNA: TGTGCCAGCAGCCCCCTGGCGGGGTATAGATCCTACGAGCAGTACTTC

D: TRBD1
J: TRBJ1-2
V: TRBV12-3/TRBV12-4
size: -
CDR3: CASTSTGVGYTF
DNA: TGTGCCAGCACCTCTACAGGGGTCGGCTACACCTTC

D: -
J: TRBJ1-1
V: TRBV11-2
size: once
CDR3: CASSFGRVPDLVDGEAFF
DNA: TGTGCCAGCAGCTTTGGCAGGGTCCCAGACCTCGTCGATGGTGAAGCTTTCTTT

D: -
J: TRBJ2-1
V: TRBV6-5
size: -
CDR3: CASSYSRGSSYNEQFF
DNA: TGTGCCAGCAGTTACTCTCGAGGGAGTTCCTACAATGAGCAGTTCTTC

D: -
J: TRBJ2-7
V: TRBV30
size: -
CDR3: CAWSVLGTYEQYF
DNA: TGTGCCTGGAGTGTACTGGGCACCTACGAGCAGTACTTC

D: -
J: TRBJ1-1
V: TRBV4-3
size: -
CDR3: CASSQESGSEAFF
DNA: TGCGCCAGCAGCCAAGAGTCAGGTTCTGAAGCTTTCTTT

D: TRBD1
J: TRBJ1-6
V: TRBV7-2
size: -
CDR3: CASSFTGQGRTYNSPLHF
DNA: TGTGCCAGCAGCTTCACGGGACAGGGACGGACCTATAATTCACCCCTCCACTTT

D: -
J: TRBJ2-3
V: TRBV9
size: few
CDR3: CASSVGRGDTQYF
DNA: TGTGCCAGCAGCGTAGGCAGGGGAGATACGCAGTATTTT

D: TRBD2
J: TRBJ2-7
V: TRBV3-1/TRBV3-2
size: -
CDR3: CASSHSGGSYEQYF
DNA: TGTGCCAGCAGCCATAGCGGGGGCTCCTACGAGCAGTACTTC

D: -
J: TRBJ1-5
V: TRBV30
size: once
CDR3: CAWSVPYRDSNQPQHF
DNA: TGTGCCTGGAGTGTACCGTACAGGGATAGCAATCAGCCCCAGCATTTT

D: TRBD1
J: TRBJ1-2
V: TRBV9
size: once
CDR3: CASSAGQGRSNYGYTF
DNA: TGTGCCAGCAGCGCGGGACAGGGACGAAGTAACTATGGCTACACCTTC

D: -
J: TRBJ1-2
V: TRBV10-3
size: -
CDR3: CAISESQGNGYTF
DNA: TGTGCCATCAGTGAGTCCCAGGGGAATGGCTACACCTTC

D: TRBD2
J: TRBJ2-7
V: TRBV7-9
size: -
CDR3: CASLRTSGTQRAYEQYF
DNA: TGTGCCAGCCTACGGACTAGCGGGACCCAACGGGCCTACGAGCAGTACTTC

D: -
J: TRBJ2-7
V: TRBV7-2
size: -
CDR3: CASSLAPRGEQYF
DNA: TGTGCCAGCAGCTTAGCGCCCCGGGGCGAGCAGTACTTC

D: -
J: TRBJ1-2
V: TRBV7-9
size: few
CDR3: CASSLDSRSYGYTF
DNA: TGTGCCAGCAGCTTAGATTCCAGGTCCTATGGCTACACCTTC

D: TRBD2
J: TRBJ2-1
V: TRBV7-3
size: -
CDR3: CASSPIPSSGPQAEQFF
DNA: TGTGCCAGCAGCCCTATCCCCTCTAGCGGGCCCCAGGCTGAGCAGTTCTTC

D: TRBD1
J: TRBJ2-5
V: TRBV5-6
size: -
CDR3: CASSTGTGDRKTQYF
DNA: TGTGCCAGCAGCACCGGGACAGGGGATAGAAAGACCCAGTACTTC

D: TRBD1
J: TRBJ1-2
V: TRBV28
size: -
CDR3: CASSTQGANFYGYTF
DNA: TGTGCCAGCAGTACCCAGGGGGCGAATTTCTATGGCTACACCTTC

D: -
J: TRBJ2-1
V: TRBV5-1
size: -
CDR3: CASSLAAGRYNEQFF
DNA: TGCGCCAGCAGCTTGGCGGCAGGGAGGTACAATGAGCAGTTCTTC

D: -
J: TRBJ2-1
V: TRBV5-4
size: few
CDR3: CATSPVDYLEQFF
DNA: TGTGCCACCTCACCCGTAGACTATCTGGAGCAGTTCTTC

D: -
J: TRBJ1-3
V: TRBV5-1
size: -
CDR3: CASSSTGMDTIYF
DNA: TGCGCCAGCAGCTCAACAGGGATGGACACCATATATTTT

D: -
J: TRBJ2-2
V: TRBV28
size: -
CDR3: CAHRTTNTGELFF
DNA: TGTGCCCACAGGACTACCAACACCGGGGAGCTGTTTTTT

D: -
J: TRBJ1-5
V: TRBV5-8
size: once
CDR3: CASSLGSYSNQPQHF
DNA: TGTGCCAGCAGCTTGGGTTCTTATAGCAATCAGCCCCAGCATTTT

D: TRBD2
J: TRBJ2-1
V: TRBV3-1/TRBV3-2
size: -
CDR3: CASSRIAGGIRDEQFF
DNA: TGTGCCAGCAGCCGAATAGCGGGAGGGATTAGGGATGAGCAGTTCTTC

D: -
J: TRBJ1-1
V: TRBV28
size: -
CDR3: CASSLPKRYTEAFF
DNA: TGTGCCAGCAGTTTACCTAAAAGATACACTGAAGCTTTCTTT

D: -
J: TRBJ1-1
V: TRBV27
size: -
CDR3: CASSLLIPDTEAFF
DNA: TGTGCCAGCAGTTTACTTATCCCCGACACTGAAGCTTTCTTT

D: -
J: TRBJ1-2
V: TRBV6-5
size: -
CDR3: CASSTVANYGYTF
DNA: TGTGCCAGCAGCACAGTTGCTAACTATGGCTACACCTTC

D: -
J: TRBJ2-5
V: TRBV5-4
size: -
CDR3: CASSPDRGQETQYF
DNA: TGTGCCAGCAGCCCCGACCGGGGCCAAGAGACCCAGTACTTC

D: -
J: TRBJ1-6
V: TRBV19
size: -
CDR3: CASSSQGSVSPLHF
DNA: TGTGCCAGTAGTTCCCAGGGGTCGGTTTCACCCCTCCACTTT

D: -
J: TRBJ1-1
V: TRBV30
size: -
CDR3: CAWSLDINTEAFF
DNA: TGTGCCTGGAGTTTGGACATCAACACTGAAGCTTTCTTT

D: TRBD1
J: TRBJ1-6
V: TRBV20-1
size: few
CDR3: CSASAGTGGNSPLHF
DNA: TGCAGTGCTAGTGCAGGGACAGGGGGAAATTCACCCCTCCACTTT

D: -
J: TRBJ2-1
V: TRBV28
size: once
CDR3: CASSVQADPYNEQFF
DNA: TGTGCCAGCAGCGTCCAGGCCGACCCCTACAATGAGCAGTTCTTC

D: TRBD2
J: TRBJ2-7
V: TRBV15
size: -
CDR3: CATSRELGTSLTYEQYF
DNA: TGTGCCACCAGCAGAGAGCTTGGGACTAGCCTTACCTACGAGCAGTACTTC